These T cell receptor beta chains were read from a single sample in a study of patients and donors after allogeneic stem cell transplantation. One entry per CDR3 protein, called by TCRdb with MiXCR from the RT-PCR reads. The data contain over 130,000 distinct CDR3 sequences, about two fifths of them singletons. The material sequenced was blood, either unsorted or a sorted T cell fraction (not recorded which). Receptors originate from a human donor who was either an allogeneic HSCT recipient or a stem cell or donor lymphocyte infusion donor (not recorded which). It is not recorded whose cells these are; they may come from a transplant donor. Both conserved end residues are part of each CDR3. A D gene is named only where the DNA matches it firmly. Where a row states a size, it is once, few, many or the class of an expanded clone; other rows omit it.

>TRBV3-1|-|13|-|TRBJ1-2
CASSQDRLKGYTF
TGTGCCAGCAGCCAAGATCGGTTAAAAGGCTACACCTTC
>TRBV6-5|TRBD2|15|-|TRBJ2-2
CASYQGTSGSGELFF
TGTGCCAGCTATCAAGGGACTAGCGGGTCCGGGGAGCTGTTTTTT
>TRBV10-3|-|12|few|TRBJ1-5
CATAFGDQPQHF
TGTGCCACCGCGTTCGGTGACCAGCCCCAGCATTTT
>TRBV5-5|-|16|many|TRBJ1-6
CASTVTGTLLNSPLHF
TGTGCCAGCACCGTCACCGGGACCCTCCTAAATTCACCCCTCCACTTT
>TRBV7-2|-|15|few|TRBJ2-3
CASSLRGGRADTQYF
TGTGCCAGCAGCTTGAGGGGGGGCCGTGCAGATACGCAGTATTTT
>TRBV21-1|-|12|-|TRBJ2-1
CASRVLANEQFF
TGTGCCAGCAGGGTGCTTGCGAATGAGCAGTTCTTC
>TRBV7-8|-|15|few|TRBJ1-5
CASRVPDYSNQPQHF
TGTGCCAGCAGGGTCCCGGATTATAGCAATCAGCCCCAGCATTTT
>TRBV6-1|TRBD1|15|few|TRBJ1-2
CASSPGQGKDYGYTF
TGTGCCAGCAGCCCGGGACAGGGGAAAGACTATGGCTACACCTTC
>TRBV5-5|-|14|few|TRBJ1-4
CASSLDRAEEKLFF
TGTGCCAGCAGCTTGGACAGGGCTGAGGAAAAACTGTTTTTT
>TRBV25-1|-|13|few|TRBJ1-6
CASSELGVSPLHF
TGTGCCAGCAGTGAATTGGGGGTTTCACCCCTCCACTTT
>TRBV5-6|TRBD2|15|-|TRBJ2-6
CASSPGLAGANVLTF
TGTGCCAGCAGCCCCGGACTAGCCGGGGCCAACGTCCTGACTTTC
>TRBV6-1|-|12|-|TRBJ2-7
CASSDSGHEQYF
TGTGCCAGCAGCGACTCGGGACACGAGCAGTACTTC
>TRBV20-1|TRBD1|13|few|TRBJ1-1
CSAPHRGGTEAFF
TGCAGTGCACCTCACAGGGGAGGCACTGAAGCTTTCTTT
>TRBV28|-|12|-|TRBJ2-2
CASSFGSGELFF
TGTGCCAGCAGTTTCGGATCCGGGGAGCTGTTTTTT
>TRBV28|TRBD1|16|few|TRBJ1-2
CASSLSPTGGVGGYTF
TGTGCCAGCAGTTTATCCCCGACAGGGGGCGTGGGAGGCTACACCTTC
>TRBV28|TRBD2|16|-|TRBJ2-1
CASSSVGLAGNNEQFF
TGTGCCAGCAGTTCTGTTGGACTAGCGGGGAACAATGAGCAGTTCTTC
>TRBV27|TRBD2|14|-|TRBJ2-1
CASTWEGSYNEQFF
TGTGCCAGCACTTGGGAGGGCTCCTACAATGAGCAGTTCTTC
>TRBV12-3/TRBV12-4|TRBD2|14|-|TRBJ2-7
CASSILAGKYEQYF
TGTGCCAGCAGTATACTAGCGGGGAAGTACGAGCAGTACTTC
>TRBV5-1|-|14|-|TRBJ1-1
CASSIEGFGSEAFF
TGCGCCAGCAGCATCGAAGGGTTTGGCTCTGAAGCTTTCTTT
>TRBV7-9|TRBD1|13|-|TRBJ1-4
CASQGQGAGKLFF
TGTGCCAGCCAGGGACAGGGGGCAGGAAAACTGTTTTTT
>TRBV5-1|-|14|-|TRBJ1-1
CASSPGAMNTEAFF
TGCGCCAGCAGCCCGGGAGCCATGAACACTGAAGCTTTCTTT
>TRBV6-2/TRBV6-3|-|15|few|TRBJ2-7
CASSSQGRPTYEQYF
TGTGCCAGCTCCTCCCAGGGGCGTCCGACCTACGAGCAGTACTTC
>TRBV20-1|TRBD1|13|-|TRBJ2-1
CSAGDRAYNEQFF
TGCAGTGCTGGGGACAGGGCCTACAATGAGCAGTTCTTC
>TRBV3-1|TRBD1|15|few|TRBJ1-1
CASSQVPTGEGEAFF
TGTGCCAGCAGCCAAGTCCCTACAGGGGAGGGTGAAGCTTTCTTT
>TRBV28|-|13|-|TRBJ2-2
CASSGTNTGELFF
TGTGCCAGCAGTGGAACGAACACCGGGGAGCTGTTTTTT
>TRBV4-3|-|16|-|TRBJ1-2
CASSKGFFEAGRGYTF
TGCGCCAGCAGCAAAGGTTTTTTTGAGGCCGGGCGGGGCTACACCTTC
>TRBV10-3|-|13|once|TRBJ2-3
CATQLRGADTQYF
TGTGCCACCCAATTGAGGGGGGCAGATACGCAGTATTTT
>TRBV11-2|-|15|-|TRBJ1-2
CASSLQEGGYYGYTF
TGTGCCAGCAGCCTCCAGGAAGGGGGGTACTATGGCTACACCTTC
>TRBV12-3/TRBV12-4|-|14|few|TRBJ1-2
CASGYRVGNYGYTF
TGTGCCAGCGGCTACAGGGTGGGAAACTATGGCTACACCTTC
>TRBV28|-|12|-|TRBJ1-5
CASSSPHQPQHF
TGTGCCAGCAGTTCTCCGCATCAGCCCCAGCATTTT
>TRBV4-3|-|13|few|TRBJ2-7
CASSQTVPYEQYF
TGCGCCAGCAGCCAGACTGTCCCCTACGAGCAGTACTTC
>TRBV6-6|-|14|few|TRBJ1-5
CASSFPVGDQPQHF
TGTGCCAGCAGTTTCCCGGTTGGAGATCAGCCCCAGCATTTT
>TRBV20-1|TRBD2|14|-|TRBJ2-5
CSASLLAGQETQYF
TGCAGTGCTAGCCTACTAGCGGGTCAAGAGACCCAGTACTTC
>TRBV7-2|-|15|many|TRBJ1-6
CASSLNPDFNSPLHF
TGTGCCAGCAGCTTAAATCCAGACTTTAATTCACCCCTCCACTTT
>TRBV28|TRBD1|16|-|TRBJ2-3
CASSLTRGRGTDTQYF
TGTGCCAGCAGTTTAACCAGGGGGCGCGGCACAGATACGCAGTATTTT
>TRBV12-3/TRBV12-4|-|14|-|TRBJ2-2
CASCTGLNTGELFF
TGTGCCAGCTGTACGGGACTCAACACCGGGGAGCTGTTTTTT
>TRBV12-5|-|13|few|TRBJ1-1
CASGLWPHPEAFF
TGTGCTAGTGGTTTGTGGCCCCACCCTGAAGCTTTCTTT
>TRBV6-5|TRBD1|15|-|TRBJ1-2
CASIPLRDRAYGYTF
TGTGCCAGCATCCCTCTCCGGGACAGGGCCTATGGCTACACCTTC
>TRBV6-4|-|14|few|TRBJ1-1
CASSQQGWGTEAFF
TGTGCCAGCAGTCAACAGGGCTGGGGCACTGAAGCTTTCTTT
>TRBV20-1|TRBD1|13|few|TRBJ1-2
CSASPGTDYGYTF
TGCAGTGCTAGTCCCGGGACAGACTATGGCTACACCTTC
>TRBV5-1|TRBD2|17|-|TRBJ2-1
CASSLETSGGSYNEQFF
TGCGCCAGCAGCTTGGAAACTAGCGGGGGCTCCTACAATGAGCAGTTCTTC
>TRBV20-1|-|13|many|TRBJ1-6
CSALGRGWSPLHF
TGCAGTGCCCTTGGCCGGGGGTGGTCACCCCTCCACTTT
>TRBV15|TRBD2|16|-|TRBJ2-3
CATSRGTGGPTDTQYF
TGTGCCACCAGCAGAGGAACGGGGGGACCCACAGATACGCAGTATTTT
>TRBV12-3/TRBV12-4|TRBD2|18|-|TRBJ2-1
CASSPWTSGDGSYNEQFF
TGTGCCAGCAGTCCCTGGACTAGCGGGGATGGCTCCTACAATGAGCAGTTCTTC
>TRBV3-1|-|14|-|TRBJ1-2
CASSQDPTEDGYTF
TGTGCCAGCAGCCAAGATCCGACTGAGGATGGCTACACCTTC
>TRBV5-4|TRBD1|15|-|TRBJ2-5
CASSRRQGEEETQYF
TGTGCCAGCAGCCGGAGGCAGGGGGAAGAAGAGACCCAGTACTTC
>TRBV12-3/TRBV12-4|TRBD1|14|few|TRBJ1-5
CASSSRDRAQPQHF
TGTGCCAGCAGTTCCCGGGACAGGGCTCAGCCCCAGCATTTT